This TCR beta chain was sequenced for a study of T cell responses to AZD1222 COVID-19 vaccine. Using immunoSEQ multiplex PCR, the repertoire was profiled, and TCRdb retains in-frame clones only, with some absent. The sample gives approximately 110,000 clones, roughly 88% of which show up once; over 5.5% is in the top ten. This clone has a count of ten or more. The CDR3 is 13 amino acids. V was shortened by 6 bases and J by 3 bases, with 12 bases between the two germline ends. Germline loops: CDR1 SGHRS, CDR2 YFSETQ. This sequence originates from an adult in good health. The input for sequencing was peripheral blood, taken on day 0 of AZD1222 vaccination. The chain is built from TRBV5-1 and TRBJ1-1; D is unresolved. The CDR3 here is CASTVGWYTEAFF. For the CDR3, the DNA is TGCGCCAGCACGGTGGGGTGGTACACTGAAGCTTTCTTT.